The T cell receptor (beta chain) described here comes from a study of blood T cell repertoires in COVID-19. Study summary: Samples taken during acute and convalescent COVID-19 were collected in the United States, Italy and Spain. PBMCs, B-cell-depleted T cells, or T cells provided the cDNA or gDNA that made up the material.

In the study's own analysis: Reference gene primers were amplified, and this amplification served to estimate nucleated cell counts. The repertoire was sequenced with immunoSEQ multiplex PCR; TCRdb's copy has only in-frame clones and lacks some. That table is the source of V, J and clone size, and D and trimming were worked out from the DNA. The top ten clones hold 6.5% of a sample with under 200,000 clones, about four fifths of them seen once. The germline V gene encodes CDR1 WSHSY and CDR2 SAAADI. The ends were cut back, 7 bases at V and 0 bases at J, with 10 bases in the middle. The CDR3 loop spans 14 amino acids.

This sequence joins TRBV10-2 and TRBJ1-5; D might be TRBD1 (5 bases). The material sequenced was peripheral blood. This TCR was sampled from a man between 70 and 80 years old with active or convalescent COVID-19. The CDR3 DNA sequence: TGCGCCAGCACGTGGGGGGATAGCAATCAGCCCCAGCATTTT. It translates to CASTWGDSNQPQHF.